This T cell receptor (beta chain) emerged from a study of shared clonotypes between healthy human individuals. Study at large: The donor group consisted of a couple of women and three men, aged 18 to 49. Notes on the study in general: The researchers took only blood, and tissue repertoires probably look different. Generation probabilities were higher for clonotypes shared across all four sorted-subset donors than for unshared ones.

It was across several immunoSEQ plates that each subset's genomic DNA was evenly split. The method was immunoSEQ multiplex PCR; TCRdb's version includes in-frame clones alone and lacks a portion of them. This table has about 1.5 million clones, roughly 96% appearing once. The ends were cut back, 1 base at V and 5 bases at J, with 9 bases in the middle. Germline lookup yields CDR1 MNHEY and CDR2 SVGAGI. This CDR3 is 14 amino acids long. Concerning this clone: Its cognate antigen is unknown.

The sequenced sample was naive CD4+ T cells sorted from blood. Subset: CD45RA+ positively selected. The chain has TRBV6-5 and TRBJ2-1; D is undetermined. The sequence was collected from a man aged 30-40 years in good health. The CDR3 nucleotides read TGTGCCAGCAGTTACTTGCCCCAGAACAATGAGCAGTTCTTC. Translating gives CASSYLPQNNEQFF.